These 14 T cell receptor beta chains were sequenced from one sample in a study of T cells in Graves' hyperthyroidism and ophthalmopathy. RNA transcripts gave rise to amplified TCR beta CDR3 regions. Primed by the HTBI set, a first-round RT-PCR was run on the TCR CDR3. TCRdb re-analysed the multiplex PCR reads in MiXCR, keeping a single row per CDR3 protein. The table lists about half a million distinct CDR3 sequences, roughly 20% of them singletons, with around a quarter in the top ten. Sequenced sample: blood. These receptors were obtained from a man between 18 and 35 years old with Graves' hyperthyroidism.

Only a few counts were recorded for this clonotype. The chain couples TRBV27 to TRBJ1-2; D may be TRBD1 (5 bases). The V gene lost 0 bases and the J gene lost 3 bases, with 8 bases spanning the gap. CDR3 length: 14 amino acids. The germline V gene encodes CDR1 MNHEY and CDR2 SMNVEV (reference sequence). This chain's CDR3 is CASSLSGDYYGYTF. For the CDR3, the DNA is TGTGCCAGCAGTTTATCAGGGGACTACTATGGCTACACCTTC.

This clonotype has only a few counts. The CDR3 bases are TGTGCCAGCAGTGGGGGGCAGGCCTCTTATTATGGCTACACCTTC. This gives the protein CASSGGQASYYGYTF. This chain connects TRBV2 to TRBJ1-2; maybe TRBD1 (6 bases). From germline, CDR1 is SNHLY and CDR2 FYNNEI. V lost 4 bases, J lost 5 bases, and 17 bases lay in between. This CDR3 is 15 amino acids long.

CDR3 residues: CASTRGEIGANVLTF. CDR3 DNA sequence: TGTGCCAGCACGAGGGGGGAGATAGGGGCCAACGTCCTGACTTTC. This chain uses TRBV28 with TRBJ2-6; D possibly uses TRBD1 or TRBD2 (6 bases each). Trimming removed 7 bases from V and 4 bases from J, with 14 bases in between. CDR3 length equals 15 residues. CDR1 MDHEN and CDR2 SYDVKM come from the germline V gene.

A note on this clonotype: This may stem from a read error, because a much larger clone lies one nucleotide away. The V and J genes are TRBV27 and TRBJ1-1; 8 nucleotides match TRBD1. The CDR3 runs to 14 residues. The germline CDR1 and CDR2 sequences are MNHEY and SMNVEV (reference sequence). V lost 5 bases to trimming and J lost 9 bases; unmatched junction nucleotides: 11. CDR3 region: CASSTTGGWAQAFF. CDR3 nucleotide sequence: TGTGCCAGCAGTACTACAGGGGGGTGGGCTCAAGCTTTCTTT.

V usage is TRBV12-3 or TRBV12-4 and J usage is TRBJ2-2; D may be TRBD2 (5 bases). Trimming stripped 5 bases from V and 5 bases from J, with 21 bases between. CDR3 length equals 17 residues. The CDR3: CASSPEAPAGPTGELFF. DNA for the CDR3: TGTGCCAGCAGTCCCGAAGCCCCCGCGGGCCCTACCGGGGAGCTGTTTTTT.

The chain combines TRBV6-1 with TRBJ1-2; D might be TRBD1 (5 bases). Per germline, CDR1 MNHNS and CDR2 SASEGT. The V end lost 3 bases, the J end lost 4 bases, and 9 bases lay between the germline ends. This CDR3 spans 13 amino acids. The CDR3 DNA follows: TGTGCCAGCAGTGACAGGGTCCCCTATGGCTACACCTTC. Translating gives CASSDRVPYGYTF.

This clonotype was recorded at least ten times. Written as DNA, the CDR3 is TGTGCCAGCAGTCCAATTTGGGTGGACGAGCAGTACTTC. It specifies CASSPIWVDEQYF. The J gene is TRBJ2-7, the V gene TRBV28; D is undetermined. The CDR3 spans 13 residues. Trimming stripped 5 bases from V and 5 bases from J, with 13 bases between. Germline-derived CDR1 and CDR2 are MDHEN and SYDVKM. Complete variable domain (other parts from reference TRBV28 and TRBJ2-7): DVKVTQSSRYLVKRTGEKVFLECVQDMDHENMFWYRQDPGLGLRLIYFSYDVKMKEKGDIPEGYSVSREKKERFSLILESASTNQTSMYLCASSPIWVDEQYFGPGTRLTVT.

This clonotype was recorded at least ten times. The chain carries TRBV20-1 and TRBJ1-5; no firm D call. V shed 3 bases and J shed 3 bases, with 12 bases lying between them. Germline values: CDR1 DFQATT, CDR2 SNEGSKA (reference sequence). The CDR3 is made up of 14 amino acids. In DNA, the CDR3 is TGCAGTGCTAGTCGGGAGGTCGCCAATCAGCCCCAGCATTTT. Protein: CSASREVANQPQHF.

The V call is TRBV30, the J call TRBJ2-7, with 9 positions matching TRBD1. Germline trimming cut 6 bases from V and 7 bases from J; bases unmatched to any gene: 10. This CDR3 region has 13 residues. Germline values: CDR1 GTSNPN, CDR2 SVGIG (reference sequence). The CDR3 reads CACKTGTGLEQYF. CDR3 bases: TGTGCCTGTAAGACCGGGACAGGGCTAGAGCAGTACTTC.

In this sample, this clonotype turned up a few times. The gene calls are TRBV10-3 and TRBJ2-2; 13 bases match TRBD2. The CDR3 is 16 residues long. J gave up 7 bases and V 8 bases, and 10 bases lay outside the gene matches. Per germline, CDR1 ENHRY and CDR2 SYGVKD. In DNA, the CDR3 is TGTGCCATCCGCTACACTAGCGGGGGGGCGGTCGGGGAGCTGTTTTTT. The encoded protein is CAIRYTSGGAVGELFF.

There are many counts of this clonotype. V is TRBV6-2 or TRBV6-3 and J is TRBJ2-7; 8 bases align to TRBD1. After removal of 0 bases from V and 7 bases from J, the junction contained 5 bases not matched to a gene. The CDR3 has 14 residues. In germline, CDR1 is MNHEY, CDR2 SVGEGT. DNA for the CDR3: TGTGCCAGCAGTTACTCGCCAGGGGGCGGTGAGCAGTACTTC. Translated, it gives CASSYSPGGGEQYF.

The chain has TRBV11-2 and TRBJ2-4; either TRBD1 or TRBD2 may fit D (6 bases each). Between the trimmed V and J ends, which lost 2 bases and 0 bases, there was a span of 11 bases. The CDR3 covers 16 residues. CDR1 is SGHAT, CDR2 FQNNGV, per germline. The CDR3 is CASSLRGALAKNIQYF. In DNA, the CDR3 is TGTGCCAGCAGCTTAAGGGGGGCACTAGCCAAAAACATTCAGTACTTC. Combining the CDR3 with reference TRBV11-2 and TRBJ2-4 gives the whole variable domain EAGVAQSPRYKIIEKRQSVAFWCNPISGHATLYWYQQILGQGPKLLIQFQNNGVVDDSQLPKDRFSAERLKGVDSTLKIQPAKLEDSAVYLCASSLRGALAKNIQYFGAGTRLSVL.

The table lists this clonotype with many counts. Possible read error: a much larger clone is one base away. The J gene is TRBJ2-7, the V gene TRBV12-3 or TRBV12-4; 9 bases are shared with TRBD1. The CDR3 totals 15 residues. CDR3 sequence: CASSSWGQGSYGQYF. The CDR3 nucleotides are TGTGCCAGCAGTTCCTGGGGACAGGGATCCTACGGGCAGTACTTC.

V is TRBV24-1 and J is TRBJ2-5; 8 bases agree with TRBD1. The CDR3 totals 17 residues. With V trimmed by 3 bases and J by 1 base, 9 bases remained unmatched. Germline values: CDR1 KGHDR, CDR2 SFDVKD. The CDR3 DNA reads TGTGCCACCAGTGATCGGACAGGGCGAGCCCGCCAAGAGACCCAGTACTTC. Translation gives CATSDRTGRARQETQYF.